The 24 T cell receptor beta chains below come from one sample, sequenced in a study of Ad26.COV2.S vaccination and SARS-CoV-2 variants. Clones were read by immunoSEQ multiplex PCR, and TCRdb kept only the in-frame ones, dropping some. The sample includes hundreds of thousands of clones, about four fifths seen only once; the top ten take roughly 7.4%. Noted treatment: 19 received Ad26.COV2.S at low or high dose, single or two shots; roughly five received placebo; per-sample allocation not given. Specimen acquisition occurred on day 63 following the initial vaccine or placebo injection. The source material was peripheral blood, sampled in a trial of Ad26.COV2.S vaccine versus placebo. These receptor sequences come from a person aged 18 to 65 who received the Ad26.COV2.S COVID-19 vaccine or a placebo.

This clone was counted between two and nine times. CDR3 region: CASSLVRGDGNTEAFF. The DNA of the CDR3 is TGTGCCAGCAGCTTGGTCCGGGGGGACGGGAACACTGAAGCTTTCTTT. The chain couples TRBV5-4 to TRBJ1-1, with TRBD1 as a possible D gene (5 bases). The CDR3 contains 16 residues. With 0 bases removed from V and 1 base from J, the gap between germline ends came to 13 bases. CDR1 is SGHNT, CDR2 YYREEE, per germline (reference sequence).

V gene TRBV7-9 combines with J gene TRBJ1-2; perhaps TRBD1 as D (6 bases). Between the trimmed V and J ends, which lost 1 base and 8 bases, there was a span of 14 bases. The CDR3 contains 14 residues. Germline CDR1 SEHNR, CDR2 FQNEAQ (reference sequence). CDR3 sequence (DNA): TGTGCCAGCAGCTTAGATCGGGGGGCGGTCGGCTACACCTTC. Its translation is CASSLDRGAVGYTF.

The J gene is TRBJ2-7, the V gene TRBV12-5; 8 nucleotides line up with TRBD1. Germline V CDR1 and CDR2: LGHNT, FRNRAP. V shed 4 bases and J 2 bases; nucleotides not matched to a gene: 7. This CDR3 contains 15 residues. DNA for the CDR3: TGTGCTAGTGGTTCCGGACAGGGTTGGACCTACGAGCAGTACTTC. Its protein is CASGSGQGWTYEQYF.

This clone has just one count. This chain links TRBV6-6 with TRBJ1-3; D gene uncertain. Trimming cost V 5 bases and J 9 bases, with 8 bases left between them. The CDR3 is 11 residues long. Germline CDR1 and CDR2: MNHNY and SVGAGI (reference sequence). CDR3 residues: CASSRASTIYF. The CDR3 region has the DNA TGTGCCAGCAGTCGAGCTAGCACCATATATTTT.

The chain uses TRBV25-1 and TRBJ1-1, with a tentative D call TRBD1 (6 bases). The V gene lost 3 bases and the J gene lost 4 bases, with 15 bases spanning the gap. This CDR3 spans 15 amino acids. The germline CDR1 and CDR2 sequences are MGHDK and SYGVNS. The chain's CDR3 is CASSDLEGGRTEAFF. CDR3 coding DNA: TGTGCCAGCAGTGATTTAGAAGGGGGACGCACTGAAGCTTTCTTT.

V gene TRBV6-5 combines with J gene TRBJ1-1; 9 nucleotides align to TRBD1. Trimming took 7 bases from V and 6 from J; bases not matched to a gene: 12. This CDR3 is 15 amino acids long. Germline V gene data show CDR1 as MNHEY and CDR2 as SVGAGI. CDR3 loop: CASTRLGTGLAEAFF. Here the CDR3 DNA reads TGTGCCAGCACCAGGTTAGGGACAGGGTTGGCTGAAGCTTTCTTT.

The CDR3 sequence is CASSPTGTRSSYEQYF. The CDR3 coding sequence is TGTGCCAGCAGCCCAACCGGGACTAGGAGCTCCTACGAGCAGTACTTC. This rearrangement joins TRBV7-3 to TRBJ2-7; 8 bases agree with TRBD2. The CDR3 extends over 16 amino acids. The V and J ends lost 5 bases and 0 bases, in that order; junction bases with no gene match: 9. The V gene's germline CDR1 is SGHTA and CDR2 FQGTGA.

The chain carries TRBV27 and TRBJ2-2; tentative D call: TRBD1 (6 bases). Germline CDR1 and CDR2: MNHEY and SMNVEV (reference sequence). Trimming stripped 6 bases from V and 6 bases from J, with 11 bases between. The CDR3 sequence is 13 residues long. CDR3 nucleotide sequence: TGTGCCAGCAGCCCCACAGGGTCCGGGGAGCTGTTTTTT. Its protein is CASSPTGSGELFF.

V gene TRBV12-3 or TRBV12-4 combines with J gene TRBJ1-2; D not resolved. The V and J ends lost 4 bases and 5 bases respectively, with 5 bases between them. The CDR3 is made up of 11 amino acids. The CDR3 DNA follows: TGTGCCAGCAGTTCTTTATATGGCTACACCTTC. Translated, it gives CASSSLYGYTF.

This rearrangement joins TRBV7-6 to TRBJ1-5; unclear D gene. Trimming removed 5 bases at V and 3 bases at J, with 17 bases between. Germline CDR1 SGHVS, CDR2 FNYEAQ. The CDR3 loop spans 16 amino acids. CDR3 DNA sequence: TGTGCCAGCAGCCCCTGGGAGCCGGGCTTCAATCAGCCCCAGCATTTT. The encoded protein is CASSPWEPGFNQPQHF.

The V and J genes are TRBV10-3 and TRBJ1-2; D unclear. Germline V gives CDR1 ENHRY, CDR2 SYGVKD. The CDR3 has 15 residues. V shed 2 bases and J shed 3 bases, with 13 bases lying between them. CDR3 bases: TGTGCCATCAGTGAGGACCCTCAACCCGACTATGGCTACACCTTC. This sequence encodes CAISEDPQPDYGYTF.

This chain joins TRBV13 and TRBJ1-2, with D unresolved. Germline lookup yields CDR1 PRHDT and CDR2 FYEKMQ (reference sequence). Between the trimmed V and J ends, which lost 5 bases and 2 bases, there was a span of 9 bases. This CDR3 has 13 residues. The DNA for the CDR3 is TGTGCCAGCAGCCCCCTGGGGAACTATGGCTACACCTTC. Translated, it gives CASSPLGNYGYTF.

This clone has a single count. The CDR3 spells CASSRGIEDYGYTF. DNA for the CDR3: TGTGCCAGCAGCCGGGGTATAGAAGACTATGGCTACACCTTC. This rearrangement joins TRBV5-4 to TRBJ1-2, with D hard to call. Germline CDR1 is SGHNT and CDR2 is YYREEE (reference sequence). This CDR3 has 14 residues. The V and J ends lost 4 bases and 3 bases respectively, with 13 bases between them.

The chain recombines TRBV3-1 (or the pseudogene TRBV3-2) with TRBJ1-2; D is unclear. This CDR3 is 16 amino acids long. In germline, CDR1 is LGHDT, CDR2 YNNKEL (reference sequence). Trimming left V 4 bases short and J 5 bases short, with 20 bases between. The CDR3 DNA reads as TGTGCCAGCAGCCGAAGCGGACGCCCAACCGGTTATGGCTACACCTTC. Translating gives CASSRSGRPTGYGYTF.

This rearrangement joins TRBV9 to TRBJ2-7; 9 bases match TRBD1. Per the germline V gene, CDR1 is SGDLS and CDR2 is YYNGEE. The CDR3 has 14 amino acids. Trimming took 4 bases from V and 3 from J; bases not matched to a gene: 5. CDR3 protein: CASSLTDRGYEQYF. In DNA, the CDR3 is TGTGCCAGCAGCCTGACGGACAGGGGCTACGAGCAGTACTTC. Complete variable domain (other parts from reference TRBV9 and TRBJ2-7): DSGVTQTPKHLITATGQRVTLRCSPRSGDLSVYWYQQSLDQGLQFLIQYYNGEERAKGNILERFSAQQFPDLHSELNLSSLELGDSALYFCASSLTDRGYEQYFGPGTRLTVT.

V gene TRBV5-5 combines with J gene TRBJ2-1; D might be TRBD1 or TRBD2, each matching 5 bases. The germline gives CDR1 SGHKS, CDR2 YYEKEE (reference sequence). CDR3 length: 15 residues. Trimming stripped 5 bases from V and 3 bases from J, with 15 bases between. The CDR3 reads CASSFDSGNYNEQFF. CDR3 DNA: TGTGCCAGCAGTTTCGACAGCGGTAACTACAATGAGCAGTTCTTC.

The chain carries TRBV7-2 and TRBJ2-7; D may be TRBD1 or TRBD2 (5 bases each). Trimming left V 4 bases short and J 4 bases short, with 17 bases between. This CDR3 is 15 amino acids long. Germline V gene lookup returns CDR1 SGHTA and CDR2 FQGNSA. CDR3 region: CASSWPGRGIYEQYF. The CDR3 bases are TGTGCCAGCAGCTGGCCGGGAAGGGGTATTTACGAGCAGTACTTC. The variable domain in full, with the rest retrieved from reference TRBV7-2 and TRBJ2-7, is GAGVSQSPSNKVTEKGKDVELRCDPISGHTALYWYRQSLGQGLEFLIYFQGNSAPDKSGLPSDRFSAERTGGSVSTLTIQRTQQEDSAVYLCASSWPGRGIYEQYFGPGTRLTVT.

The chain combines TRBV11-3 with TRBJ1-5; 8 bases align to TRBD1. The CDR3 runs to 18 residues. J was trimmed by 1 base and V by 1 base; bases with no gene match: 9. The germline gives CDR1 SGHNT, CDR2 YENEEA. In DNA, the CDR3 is TGTGCCAGCAGCTTAGTCGGACAGGGAGGGGTCAGCAATCAGCCCCAGCATTTT. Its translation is CASSLVGQGGVSNQPQHF.

This CDR3 reads CASSRRAGETGEQFF. The CDR3 DNA reads TGCGCCAGCAGCCGTAGAGCGGGAGAAACGGGTGAGCAGTTCTTC. V is TRBV4-1 and J is TRBJ2-1; 8 nucleotides align to TRBD2. Unmatched junction bases numbered 11, after V lost 4 bases and J lost 9 bases. Germline CDR1 is MGHRA and CDR2 is YSYEKL. The CDR3 is made up of 15 amino acids.

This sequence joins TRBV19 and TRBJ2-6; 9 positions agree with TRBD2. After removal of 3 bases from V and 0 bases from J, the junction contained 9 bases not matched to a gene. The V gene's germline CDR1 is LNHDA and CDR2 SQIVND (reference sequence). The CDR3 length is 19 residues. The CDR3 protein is CASSILAGQSYSGANVLTF. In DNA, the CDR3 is TGTGCCAGTAGTATCCTAGCGGGACAATCGTACTCTGGGGCCAACGTCCTGACTTTC.

In DNA form, the CDR3 reads TGTGCCAGCAGCCTATCGGGGGGGACGGATGAGCAGTTCTTC. Protein product: CASSLSGGTDEQFF. V usage is TRBV7-3 and J usage is TRBJ2-1, with TRBD2 matching 8 bases. The trim removed 5 bases at V and 8 bases at J, leaving 8 bases unmatched. This CDR3 comprises 14 residues. The germline CDR1 and CDR2 sequences are SGHTA and FQGTGA.

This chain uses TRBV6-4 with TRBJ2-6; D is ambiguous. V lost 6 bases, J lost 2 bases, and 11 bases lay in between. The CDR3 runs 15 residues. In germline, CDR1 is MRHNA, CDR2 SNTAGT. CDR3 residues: CASSPQSTGANVLTF. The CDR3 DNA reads TGTGCCAGCAGCCCCCAGAGTACTGGGGCCAACGTCCTGACTTTC.

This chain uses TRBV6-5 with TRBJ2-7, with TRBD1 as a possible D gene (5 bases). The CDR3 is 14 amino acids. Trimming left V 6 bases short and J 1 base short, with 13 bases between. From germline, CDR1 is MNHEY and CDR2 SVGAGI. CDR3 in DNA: TGTGCCAGCAGGCCATTGACAGAGTCCTACGAGCAGTACTTC. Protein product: CASRPLTESYEQYF.

The CDR3 coding sequence is TGTGCCAGCAGCCGAGGGACTAGCGGGGGGAAAGGATACAATGAGCAGTTCTTC. Its protein product is CASSRGTSGGKGYNEQFF. The chain is built from TRBV11-2 and TRBJ2-1, with 15 nucleotides matching TRBD2. The CDR3 has 18 residues. The germline CDR1 and CDR2 sequences are SGHAT and FQNNGV. V gave up 5 bases and J gave up 4 bases; unmatched junction bases: 9. Using reference TRBV11-2 and TRBJ2-1 for the parts outside the CDR3, the full variable domain is EAGVAQSPRYKIIEKRQSVAFWCNPISGHATLYWYQQILGQGPKLLIQFQNNGVVDDSQLPKDRFSAERLKGVDSTLKIQPAKLEDSAVYLCASSRGTSGGKGYNEQFFGPGTRLTVL.